Following are 16 T cell receptor beta chains from one sample sequenced in a study of blood T cell repertoires in COVID-19. The data were produced by immunoSEQ multiplex PCR, yet TCRdb's version contains in-frame clones alone and is incomplete. The table lists 250,000 to 300,000 clones, roughly 86% of them singletons, with around 10% in the top ten. The sample taken for sequencing was peripheral blood. The receptors shown here come from a woman aged 30 to 39 with COVID-19, enrolled during active disease.

CDR3 DNA sequence: TGTGCCAGCACCCCCCGGGGAGGCTTTCTTGGCTACACCTTC. Protein: CASTPRGGFLGYTF. This chain links TRBV28 with TRBJ1-2; no reliable D call. Per germline, CDR1 MDHEN and CDR2 SYDVKM. V was clipped by 7 bases and J by 7 bases, with 19 bases between them. The CDR3 spans 14 residues.

The CDR3 DNA sequence: TGTGCCAGCAGTTACTCGAACAGGGTCGAGCAGTACTTC. Protein sequence: CASSYSNRVEQYF. The V gene is TRBV6-5, the J gene TRBJ2-7; a weak D match, TRBD1 (6 bases). Germline assignment: CDR1 MNHEY and CDR2 SVGAGI. Trimming shortened V by 0 bases and J by 6 bases, and 9 bases separated the two germline ends. The CDR3 is 13 residues long.

With respect to this clone: In the same sample, other DNA sequences code for this CDR3. This chain links TRBV5-4 with TRBJ2-3; weak D call: TRBD2 (7 bases). Per germline, CDR1 SGHNT and CDR2 YYREEE (reference sequence). Between the trimmed V and J ends, which lost 5 bases and 1 base, there was a span of 11 bases. The CDR3 extends over 14 amino acids. For the CDR3, the DNA is TGTGCCAGCAGTAGGGGGGGTGGCACAGATACGCAGTATTTT. Translation: CASSRGGGTDTQYF.

This chain joins TRBV29-1 and TRBJ2-5; 7 bases align to TRBD2. With V trimmed by 5 bases and J by 0 bases, 9 bases remained unmatched. The CDR3 consists of 15 residues. Looked up from germline, CDR1 is SQVTM and CDR2 is ANQGSEA. CDR3 sequence: CSVMTSLLYQETQYF. CDR3 nucleotides: TGCAGCGTTATGACTAGCCTACTGTACCAAGAGACCCAGTACTTC.

The chain employs TRBV5-4 and TRBJ1-2; D is uncertain. Germline V lookup: CDR1 SGHNT, CDR2 YYREEE (reference sequence). The CDR3 totals 13 residues. The germline V and J ends were trimmed by 5 bases and 2 bases, with 10 bases remaining between them. The CDR3 protein is CASSPDSNYGYTF. The CDR3 bases are TGTGCCAGCAGTCCGGACTCAAACTATGGCTACACCTTC.

The table lists this clone with many counts. The V and J genes are TRBV7-2 and TRBJ2-2; D may be TRBD2 (5 bases). The CDR3 extends over 16 amino acids. Trimming removed 5 bases at V and 4 bases at J, with 17 bases between. Germline values: CDR1 SGHTA, CDR2 FQGNSA. CDR3 DNA: TGTGCCAGCAGCAGAGGCCGGACTGGAGGCACCGGGGAGCTGTTTTTT. Protein: CASSRGRTGGTGELFF.

V and J are TRBV12-3 or TRBV12-4 and TRBJ2-7, with TRBD1 matching over 8 bases. The trim removed 6 bases at V and 7 bases at J, leaving 5 bases unmatched. This CDR3 is 12 amino acids long. CDR3 protein: CASRLTGGEQYF. CDR3 DNA: TGTGCCAGCAGGTTAACAGGGGGTGAGCAGTACTTC.

This clone is a singleton in its sample. The V call is TRBV5-1, the J call TRBJ1-5; TRBD1 matches at 9 bases. Trimming at V came to 3 bases and at J to 7 bases, leaving 5 bases not matched to a gene. CDR1 SGHRS and CDR2 YFSETQ come from the germline V gene. The CDR3 runs 14 residues. The DNA of the CDR3 is TGCGCCAGCAGCTGGGGACAGGGAGGACAGCCCCAGCATTTT. Amino acid sequence: CASSWGQGGQPQHF.

Here the CDR3 reads CATSDYVASGKETQYF. In DNA form, the CDR3 reads TGTGCCACCAGTGATTACGTGGCTAGCGGAAAAGAGACCCAGTACTTC. The genes are TRBV24-1 and TRBJ2-5; 7 bases agree with TRBD2. The germline V gene encodes CDR1 KGHDR and CDR2 SFDVKD. Trimming removed 2 bases from V and 3 bases from J; junction bases left unmatched: 8. This CDR3 has 16 amino acids.

The chain recombines TRBV9 with TRBJ2-5, with D possibly being TRBD2 (6 bases). V was trimmed by 2 bases and J by 5 bases, leaving 10 bases between them. CDR3 length: 13 residues. CDR1 is SGDLS and CDR2 is YYNGEE in the germline V gene. The CDR3 here is CASSVGGLETQYF. In DNA form, the CDR3 reads TGTGCCAGCAGCGTTGGGGGGTTGGAGACCCAGTACTTC.

The chain employs TRBV6-6 and TRBJ1-5; the D is unclear. Looked up from germline, CDR1 is MNHNY and CDR2 is SVGAGI (reference sequence). The V and J ends lost 8 bases and 0 bases respectively, with 14 bases between them. This CDR3 is 15 amino acids long. The CDR3 region has the DNA TGTGCCAGCCGGAGGTCAGAACATAGCAATCAGCCCCAGCATTTT. As protein: CASRRSEHSNQPQHF.

The chain employs TRBV6-5 and TRBJ2-4; 7 nucleotides align to TRBD1. V dropped 2 bases and J dropped 6; count of bases not matched to a gene: 7. CDR3 length: 15 residues. CDR1 is MNHEY, CDR2 SVGAGI, per germline. The CDR3 spells CASSYNGDSVNIQYF. CDR3 DNA sequence: TGTGCCAGCAGTTACAACGGGGACAGCGTAAACATTCAGTACTTC.

This rearrangement joins TRBV5-5 to TRBJ1-2; D is uncertain. Germline V gene sequence: CDR1 SGHKS, CDR2 YYEKEE (reference sequence). The CDR3 has 12 amino acids. Between the trimmed V and J ends, which lost 0 bases and 4 bases, there was a span of 4 bases. CDR3 sequence: CASSLESYGYTF. CDR3 nucleotide sequence: TGTGCCAGCAGCTTGGAGAGCTATGGCTACACCTTC.

This clone was observed a single time. The chain employs TRBV27 and TRBJ1-3; 8 bases map to TRBD1. The CDR3 spans 16 residues. The ends lost 6 bases at V and 0 bases at J; junction bases unmatched: 7. CDR1 is MNHEY, CDR2 SMNVEV, per germline (reference sequence). Here the CDR3 reads CASRRTGKVSGNTIYF. The CDR3 nucleotides are TGTGCCAGCAGGCGGACAGGGAAGGTCTCTGGAAACACCATATATTTT.

This clone appeared once. V usage is TRBV14 and J usage is TRBJ2-2, with D perhaps TRBD1 (5 bases). CDR3 length: 15 amino acids. V was trimmed by 3 bases and J by 0 bases, leaving 8 bases between them. The germline V gene encodes CDR1 SGHDN and CDR2 FVKESK. Here the CDR3 reads CASSQGRANTGELFF. CDR3 sequence (DNA): TGTGCCAGCAGCCAGGGCAGGGCGAACACCGGGGAGCTGTTTTTT.

V usage is TRBV4-2 and J usage is TRBJ1-1; 8 bases fit TRBD1. Germline-derived CDR1 and CDR2 are LGHNA and YNFKEQ. V gave up 4 bases and J gave up 6 bases; unmatched junction bases: 13. This CDR3 region has 16 residues. Written as DNA, the CDR3 is TGTGCCAGCAGCCTTACCATGGGACAGGCGGGGGCTGAAGCTTTCTTT. Its translation: CASSLTMGQAGAEAFF.